This TCR beta chain appears in the sequencing data of a study of cytomegalovirus exposure and HLA in healthy donors. The CDR3 is 15 amino acids. Trimming removed 3 bases from V and 3 bases from J, with 14 bases in between. Germline loops: CDR1 MGHRA, CDR2 YSYEKL. A multiplex PCR was run with 60 Vbeta primers and 13 Jbeta primers. The table came from immunoSEQ multiplex PCR; TCRdb's copy has only in-frame clones and leaves some out. In total, the table holds 55,000 to 65,000 clones. This chain joins TRBV4-1 and TRBJ1-2, with D perhaps matching TRBD1 (6 bases). Sequences were obtained from PBMCs. The receptor was derived from a woman between 18 and 29 years old in good health and CMV-seronegative. CDR3 sequence: CASSQDTGNHYGYTF. The CDR3 nucleotides read TGCGCCAGCAGCCAGGATACAGGGAATCACTATGGCTACACCTTC.